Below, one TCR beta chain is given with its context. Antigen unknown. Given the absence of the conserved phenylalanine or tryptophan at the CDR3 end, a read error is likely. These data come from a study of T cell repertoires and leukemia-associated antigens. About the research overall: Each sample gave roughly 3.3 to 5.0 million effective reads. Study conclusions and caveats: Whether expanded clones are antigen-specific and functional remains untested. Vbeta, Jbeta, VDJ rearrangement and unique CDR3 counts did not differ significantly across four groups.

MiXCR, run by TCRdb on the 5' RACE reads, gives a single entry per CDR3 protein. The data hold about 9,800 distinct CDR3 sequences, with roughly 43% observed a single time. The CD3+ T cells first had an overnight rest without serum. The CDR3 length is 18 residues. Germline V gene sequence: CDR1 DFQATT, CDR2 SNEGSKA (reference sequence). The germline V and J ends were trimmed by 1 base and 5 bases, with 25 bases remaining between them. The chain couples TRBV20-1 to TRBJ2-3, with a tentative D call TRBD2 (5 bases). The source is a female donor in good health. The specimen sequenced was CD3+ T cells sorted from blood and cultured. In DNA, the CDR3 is TGCAGTGCTAGAGCCGCGTTACTAGGCAGAAACCGGGGAGATACGCAGTATTCT. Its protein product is CSARAALLGRNRGDTQYS.